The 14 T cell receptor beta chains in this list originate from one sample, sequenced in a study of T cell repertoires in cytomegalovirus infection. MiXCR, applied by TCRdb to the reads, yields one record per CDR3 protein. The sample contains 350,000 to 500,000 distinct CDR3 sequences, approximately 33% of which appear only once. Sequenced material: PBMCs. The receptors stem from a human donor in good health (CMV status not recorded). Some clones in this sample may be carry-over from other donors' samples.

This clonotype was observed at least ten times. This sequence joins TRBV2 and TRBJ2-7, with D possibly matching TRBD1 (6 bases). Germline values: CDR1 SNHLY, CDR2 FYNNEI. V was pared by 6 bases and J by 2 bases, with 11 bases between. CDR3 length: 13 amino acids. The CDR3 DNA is TGTGCCAGCAGCGGGACAACAGCCTACGAGCAGTACTTC. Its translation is CASSGTTAYEQYF. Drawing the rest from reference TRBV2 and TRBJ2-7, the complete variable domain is EPEVTQTPSHQVTQMGQEVILRCVPISNHLYFYWYRQILGQKVEFLVSFYNNEISEKSEIFDDQFSVERPDGSNFTLKIRSTKLEDSAMYFCASSGTTAYEQYFGPGTRLTVT.

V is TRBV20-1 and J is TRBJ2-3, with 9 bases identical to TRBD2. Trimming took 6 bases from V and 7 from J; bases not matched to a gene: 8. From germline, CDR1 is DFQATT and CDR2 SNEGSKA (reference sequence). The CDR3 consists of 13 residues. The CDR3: CSAPAGGAYTQYF. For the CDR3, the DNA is TGCAGTGCCCCAGCGGGGGGCGCGTATACGCAGTATTTT.

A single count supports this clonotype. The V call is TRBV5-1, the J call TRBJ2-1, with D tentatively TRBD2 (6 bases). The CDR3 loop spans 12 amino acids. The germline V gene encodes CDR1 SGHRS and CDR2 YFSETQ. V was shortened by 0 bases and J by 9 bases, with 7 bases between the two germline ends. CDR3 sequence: CASSLVGGEQFF. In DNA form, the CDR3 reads TGCGCCAGCAGCTTGGTGGGGGGTGAGCAGTTCTTC.

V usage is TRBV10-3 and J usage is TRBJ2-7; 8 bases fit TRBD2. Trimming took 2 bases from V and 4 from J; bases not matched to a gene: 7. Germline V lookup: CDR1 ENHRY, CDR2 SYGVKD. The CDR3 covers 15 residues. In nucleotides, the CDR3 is TGTGCCATCAGTGAGCCAGGGACTAGTTTTTACGAGCAGTACTTC. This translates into CAISEPGTSFYEQYF.

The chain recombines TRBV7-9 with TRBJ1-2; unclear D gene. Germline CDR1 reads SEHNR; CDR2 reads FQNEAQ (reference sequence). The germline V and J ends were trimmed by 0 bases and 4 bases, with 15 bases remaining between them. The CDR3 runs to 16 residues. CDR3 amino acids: CASSLALQPPGYGYTF. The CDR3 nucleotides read TGTGCCAGCAGCTTAGCGTTACAGCCTCCCGGCTATGGCTACACCTTC.

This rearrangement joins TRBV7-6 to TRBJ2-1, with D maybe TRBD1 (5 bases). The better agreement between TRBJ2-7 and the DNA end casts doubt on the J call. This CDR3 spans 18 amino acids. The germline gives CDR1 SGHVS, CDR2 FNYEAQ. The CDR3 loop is CASSFIPQGGSSYKEQYF. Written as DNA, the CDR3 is TGTGCCAGCAGCTTCATCCCCCAGGGCGGTAGCTCCTACAAGGAGCAGTACTTC.

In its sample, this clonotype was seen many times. The CDR3 here is CASSKTGDPNYGYTF. For the CDR3, the DNA is TGTGCCAGCAGCAAGACAGGGGACCCCAACTATGGCTACACCTTC. This rearrangement joins TRBV7-2 to TRBJ1-2; 8 bases fit TRBD1. Trimming cost V 5 bases and J 2 bases; bases outside gene matches: 7. Germline CDR1 is SGHTA and CDR2 is FQGNSA. This CDR3 is 15 amino acids long.

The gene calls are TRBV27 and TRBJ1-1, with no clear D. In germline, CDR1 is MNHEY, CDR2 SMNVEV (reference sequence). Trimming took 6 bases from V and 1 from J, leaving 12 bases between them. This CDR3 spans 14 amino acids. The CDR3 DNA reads TGTGCCAGCAGCTATAAGGACGGGAACACTGAAGCTTTCTTT. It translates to CASSYKDGNTEAFF.

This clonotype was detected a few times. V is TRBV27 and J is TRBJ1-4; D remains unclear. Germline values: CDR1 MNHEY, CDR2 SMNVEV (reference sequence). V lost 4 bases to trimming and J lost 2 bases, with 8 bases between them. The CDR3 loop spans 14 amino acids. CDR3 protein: CASSSQWTNEKLFF. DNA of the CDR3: TGTGCCAGCAGTTCTCAGTGGACTAATGAAAAACTGTTTTTT.

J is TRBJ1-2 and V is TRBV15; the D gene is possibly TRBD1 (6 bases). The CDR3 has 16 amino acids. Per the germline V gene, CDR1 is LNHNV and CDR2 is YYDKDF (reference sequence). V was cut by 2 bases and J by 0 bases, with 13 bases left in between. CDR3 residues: CATSRQTGIPNYGYTF. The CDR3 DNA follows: TGTGCCACCAGCAGACAGACAGGTATCCCTAACTATGGCTACACCTTC.

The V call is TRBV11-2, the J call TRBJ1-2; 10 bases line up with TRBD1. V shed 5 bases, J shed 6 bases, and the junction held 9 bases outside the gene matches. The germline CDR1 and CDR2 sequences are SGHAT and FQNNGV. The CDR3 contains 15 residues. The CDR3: CASSQTGTGENGYTF. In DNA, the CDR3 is TGTGCCAGCAGCCAGACGGGGACAGGGGAGAATGGCTACACCTTC.

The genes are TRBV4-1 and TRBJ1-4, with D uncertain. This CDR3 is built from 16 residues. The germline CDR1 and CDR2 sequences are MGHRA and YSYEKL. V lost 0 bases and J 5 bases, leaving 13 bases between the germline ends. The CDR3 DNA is TGCGCCAGCAGCCAAGATGTAGCGGCTTGGAATGAAAAACTGTTTTTT. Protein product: CASSQDVAAWNEKLFF.

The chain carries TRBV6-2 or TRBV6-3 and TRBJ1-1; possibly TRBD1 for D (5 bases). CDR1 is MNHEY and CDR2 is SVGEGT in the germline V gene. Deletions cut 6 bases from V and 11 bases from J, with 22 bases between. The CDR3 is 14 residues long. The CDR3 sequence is CASRALVAGDAAFF. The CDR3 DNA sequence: TGTGCCAGCAGGGCCTTGGTGGCGGGGGATGCCGCTTTCTTT.

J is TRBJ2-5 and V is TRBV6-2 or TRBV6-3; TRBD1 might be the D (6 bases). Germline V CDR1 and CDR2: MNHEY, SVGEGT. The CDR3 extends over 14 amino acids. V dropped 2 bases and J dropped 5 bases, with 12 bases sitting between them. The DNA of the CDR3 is TGTGCCAGCAGTTACCAGGGGAGAAGGGAGACCCAGTACTTC. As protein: CASSYQGRRETQYF.